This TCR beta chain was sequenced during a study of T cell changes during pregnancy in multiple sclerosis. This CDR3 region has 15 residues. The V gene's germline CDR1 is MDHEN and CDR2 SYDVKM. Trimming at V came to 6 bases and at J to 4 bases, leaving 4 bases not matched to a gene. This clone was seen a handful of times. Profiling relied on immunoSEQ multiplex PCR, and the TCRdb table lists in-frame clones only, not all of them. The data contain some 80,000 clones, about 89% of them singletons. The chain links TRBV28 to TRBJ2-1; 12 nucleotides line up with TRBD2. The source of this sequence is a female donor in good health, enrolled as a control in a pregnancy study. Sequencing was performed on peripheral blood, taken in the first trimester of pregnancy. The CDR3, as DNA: TGTGCCAGCAGAGACCTAGCGGGAGGGTACAATGAGCAGTTCTTC. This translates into CASRDLAGGYNEQFF.